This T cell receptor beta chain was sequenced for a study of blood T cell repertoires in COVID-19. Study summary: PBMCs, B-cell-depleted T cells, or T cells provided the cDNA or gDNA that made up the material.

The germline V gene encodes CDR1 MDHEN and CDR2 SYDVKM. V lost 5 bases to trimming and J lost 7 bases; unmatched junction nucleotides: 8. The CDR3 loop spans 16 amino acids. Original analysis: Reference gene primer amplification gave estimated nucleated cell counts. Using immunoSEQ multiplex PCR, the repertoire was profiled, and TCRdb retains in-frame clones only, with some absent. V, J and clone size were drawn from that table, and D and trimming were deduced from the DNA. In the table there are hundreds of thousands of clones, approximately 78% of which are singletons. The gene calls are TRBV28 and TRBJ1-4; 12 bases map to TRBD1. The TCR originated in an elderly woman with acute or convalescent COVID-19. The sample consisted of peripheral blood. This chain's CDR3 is CASSRHGTGGLEKLFF. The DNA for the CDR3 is TGTGCCAGCAGTCGCCACGGGACAGGGGGCCTTGAAAAACTGTTTTTT. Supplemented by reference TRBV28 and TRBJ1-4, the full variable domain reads DVKVTQSSRYLVKRTGEKVFLECVQDMDHENMFWYRQDPGLGLRLIYFSYDVKMKEKGDIPEGYSVSREKKERFSLILESASTNQTSMYLCASSRHGTGGLEKLFFGSGTQLSVL.